The sample holds many counts of the clone carrying this T cell receptor beta chain. Each CDR3 protein is one row after TCRdb ran MiXCR on the reads. The sample carries about 490,000 distinct CDR3 sequences, about 10% recorded once. The record originates from a study of T cell repertoires in cytomegalovirus infection. V shed 4 bases and J 6 bases; nucleotides not matched to a gene: 6. This CDR3 is 14 amino acids long. From germline, CDR1 is SGHNT and CDR2 YYREEE (reference sequence). The chain combines TRBV5-4 with TRBJ2-1; TRBD2 matches at 8 bases. This sequence was found in a human donor in good health (CMV status not recorded). Some clones in this sample may be carry-over from other donors' samples. Sequenced sample: PBMCs. The CDR3 sequence is CASSPGTSFNEQFF. The CDR3 DNA follows: TGTGCCAGCAGCCCCGGGACTAGTTTCAATGAGCAGTTCTTC.